Listed below are T cell receptor beta chains from one sample, sequenced in a study of shared clonotypes between healthy human individuals. Clones were sequenced by immunoSEQ multiplex PCR, and TCRdb holds only the in-frame ones, with some missing. The top ten clones hold around 13% of a sample with a few hundred thousand clones, more than 70% of them seen once. Specimen: PBMCs. The source is a woman between 35 and 50 years old in good health. Some clones in this sample may be carry-over from other donors' samples. Each CDR3 is given with its conserved first and last residue. The D gene is left open where the match is weak. Clone size is not always given. Where it is, it says once, few, many or a class for expanded clones.

CDR3,DNA,length,V,D,size,J
CSVTLAGVYEQYF,TGCAGCGTCACACTAGCGGGAGTCTACGAGCAGTACTTC,13,TRBV29-1,TRBD2,.,TRBJ2-7
CAGSQPYRGTNEKLFF,TGCGCCGGCAGCCAACCTTACAGGGGCACTAATGAAAAACTGTTTTTT,16,TRBV4-1,TRBD1,.,TRBJ1-4
CASSLASGARQPQHF,TGTGCCAGCAGCTTAGCCTCAGGGGCCCGTCAGCCCCAGCATTTT,15,TRBV7-2,.,.,TRBJ1-5
CASSYTENTGELFF,TGTGCCAGCAGTTATACAGAGAACACCGGGGAGCTGTTTTTT,14,TRBV2,.,.,TRBJ2-2
CSVYRAAGELFF,TGCAGCGTCTACAGGGCAGCCGGGGAGCTGTTTTTT,12,TRBV29-1,.,.,TRBJ2-2
CASRSLLAGGGIYNEQFF,TGCGCCAGCAGAAGCTTATTAGCGGGAGGCGGTATCTACAATGAGCAGTTCTTC,18,TRBV5-1,TRBD2,.,TRBJ2-1
CASSAGRDEKLFF,TGTGCCAGCAGTGCGGGGCGAGATGAAAAACTGTTTTTT,13,TRBV2,.,.,TRBJ1-4
CASRGDWDSIEQYF,TGTGCCAGCAGGGGGGACTGGGACTCGATCGAGCAGTACTTC,14,TRBV2,.,.,TRBJ2-7
CASSGSKATEAFF,TGTGCCAGCAGCGGGTCCAAAGCTACTGAAGCTTTCTTT,13,TRBV5-4,.,few,TRBJ1-1
CASSLQGAGTEAFF,TGTGCCAGCAGCCTACAGGGGGCGGGCACTGAAGCTTTCTTT,14,TRBV7-8,TRBD1,.,TRBJ1-1
CASSLRVDTEAFF,TGTGCCAGCAGCTTGAGGGTGGACACTGAAGCTTTCTTT,13,TRBV7-6,.,once,TRBJ1-1
CASDEGLAGSYEQYF,TGTGCCAGCGATGAAGGGTTGGCGGGAAGCTACGAGCAGTACTTC,15,TRBV6-1,.,.,TRBJ2-7
CASTIGGAAEEQYF,TGTGCCAGCACCATTGGGGGTGCGGCGGAAGAGCAGTACTTC,14,TRBV7-2,.,once,TRBJ2-7
CASRVAGANYEQYF,TGTGCCAGCAGAGTAGCGGGGGCGAACTACGAGCAGTACTTC,14,TRBV2,TRBD2,.,TRBJ2-7
CSAEEHEQYF,TGCAGTGCGGAGGAACACGAGCAGTACTTC,10,TRBV20-1,.,few,TRBJ2-7
CASSASRGNYGYTF,TGTGCCAGTAGTGCGTCCAGGGGGAACTATGGCTACACCTTC,14,TRBV19,TRBD1,.,TRBJ1-2
CATGLGGSRYEQYF,TGTGCCACCGGCCTGGGCGGGAGTAGATACGAGCAGTACTTC,14,TRBV10-3,TRBD2,.,TRBJ2-7
CASSFNGGQGGAFF,TGTGCCAGCAGCTTTAATGGGGGACAGGGTGGGGCTTTCTTT,14,TRBV7-3,TRBD1,.,TRBJ1-1
CASLMLGTSGSIIGNEQFF,TGTGCCAGCCTCATGCTGGGGACTAGCGGGAGCATAATCGGCAATGAGCAGTTCTTC,19,TRBV28,TRBD2,few,TRBJ2-1
CASSSITPLGYGYTF,TGTGCCAGCAGCTCAATTACACCGTTGGGCTATGGCTACACCTTC,15,TRBV7-2,.,.,TRBJ1-2
CAVNPGGLSDEQYF,TGTGCCGTAAACCCGGGGGGTCTATCCGACGAGCAGTACTTC,14,TRBV10-3,TRBD2,.,TRBJ2-7
CASSPSGRVNTEAFF,TGTGCCAGCTCACCTAGTGGCAGGGTTAACACTGAAGCTTTCTTT,15,TRBV18,.,.,TRBJ1-1
CASSVDIGSYEQYF,TGTGCCAGCAGCGTAGATATTGGTTCCTACGAGCAGTACTTC,14,TRBV9,.,.,TRBJ2-7
CASSPPLGRNEKLFF,TGTGCCAGCAGCCCCCCTCTGGGCCGAAATGAAAAACTGTTTTTT,15,TRBV4-2,.,.,TRBJ1-4
CASSLRGFNSPLHF,TGTGCCAGCAGTTTACGAGGGTTCAATTCACCCCTCCACTTT,14,TRBV27,.,.,TRBJ1-6
CASSPQTNQPQHF,TGTGCCAGCAGTCCCCAAACCAATCAGCCCCAGCATTTT,13,TRBV7-9,.,.,TRBJ1-5
CSAGRTPLHF,TGCAGTGCCGGAAGAACTCCCCTCCACTTT,10,TRBV20-1,.,.,TRBJ1-6
CASHGVSNQPQHF,TGTGCCAGCCATGGGGTTAGCAATCAGCCCCAGCATTTT,13,TRBV6-6,.,once,TRBJ1-5
CASIPEPGQNYNEQFF,TGCGCCAGCATCCCAGAGCCGGGACAGAACTACAATGAGCAGTTCTTC,16,TRBV5-1,TRBD1,.,TRBJ2-1